Listed here are 32 T cell receptor beta chains from one sample, sequenced in a study of blood T cell repertoires in COVID-19. The method was immunoSEQ multiplex PCR; TCRdb's version includes in-frame clones alone and lacks a portion of them. The sample contains around 250,000 clones, around 83% of which appear only once. Sequences were obtained from peripheral blood. The source of these receptors is a man aged 80 or over with acute or convalescent COVID-19.

The V gene is TRBV2, the J gene TRBJ1-6; no clear D. Germline V gives CDR1 SNHLY, CDR2 FYNNEI. The ends were cut back, 1 base at V and 12 bases at J, with 19 bases in the middle. There are 16 residues in the CDR3. For the CDR3, the DNA is TGTGCCAGCAGTGAAGGGTTGAACAGCCCCCCAAAACCCCTCCACTTT. It codes for CASSEGLNSPPKPLHF.

This sequence joins TRBV7-3 and TRBJ2-7, with a tentative D call TRBD2 (7 bases). The ends were cut back, 4 bases at V and 1 base at J, with 11 bases in the middle. This CDR3 is 14 amino acids long. Germline V gene data show CDR1 as SGHTA and CDR2 as FQGTGA. As DNA, the CDR3 is TGTGCCAGCAGCTCACAGGGAGGGTCCTACGAGCAGTACTTC. Its translation: CASSSQGGSYEQYF.

The CDR3 bases are TGTGCCAGCAGTACTAGCGGGGGGGCAAGTACGCAGTATTTT. It translates to CASSTSGGASTQYF. The chain links TRBV6-4 to TRBJ2-3, with 13 bases matching TRBD2. V gave up 5 bases and J gave up 8 bases; unmatched junction bases: 4. CDR3 length equals 14 residues. Germline lookup yields CDR1 MRHNA and CDR2 SNTAGT.

The chain joins TRBV30 to TRBJ2-1; 15 bases match TRBD2. The CDR3 runs 14 residues. Unmatched junction bases numbered 7, after V lost 3 bases and J lost 13 bases. Germline V CDR1 and CDR2: GTSNPN, SVGIG (reference sequence). The CDR3 DNA is TGTGCCTGGAGGGCCAGGACTAGCGGGGGGGCCCAGTTCTTC. Translated, it gives CAWRARTSGGAQFF.

The chain links TRBV5-1 to TRBJ2-7; 7 positions agree with TRBD2. The V gene's germline CDR1 is SGHRS and CDR2 YFSETQ. The trim removed 3 bases at V and 5 bases at J, leaving 17 bases unmatched. The CDR3 sequence is 17 residues long. This chain's CDR3 is CASSWGRWGGRGDEQYF. CDR3 coding DNA: TGCGCCAGCAGCTGGGGCCGGTGGGGCGGGAGAGGGGACGAGCAGTACTTC.

The chain combines TRBV6-6 with TRBJ1-2; possibly TRBD1 for D (5 bases). CDR1 MNHNY and CDR2 SVGAGI come from the germline V gene (reference sequence). The CDR3 has 14 amino acids. The germline V and J ends were trimmed by 4 bases and 8 bases, with 17 bases remaining between them. The DNA for the CDR3 is TGTGCCAGCAGTTTGGGGCAGCAGTCGGGCGGCTACACCTTC. As protein: CASSLGQQSGGYTF.

The chain recombines TRBV3-1 (or the pseudogene TRBV3-2) with TRBJ2-2; the match to TRBD2 covers 7 bases. Per germline, CDR1 LGHDT and CDR2 YNNKEL (reference sequence). The CDR3 contains 15 residues. J lost 0 bases, V lost 5 bases, and 3 bases had no gene match. CDR3 in DNA: TGTGCCAGCAGCACCGGGAGGACGAACACCGGGGAGCTGTTTTTT. This encodes CASSTGRTNTGELFF.

CDR3 nucleotide sequence: TGTGCCAGCTCCCGGGACTCGGCGGTCTATGGCTACACCTTC. Its translation is CASSRDSAVYGYTF. V usage is TRBV18 and J usage is TRBJ1-2; D may be TRBD1 (5 bases). There are 14 residues in the CDR3. Per the germline V gene, CDR1 is KGHSH and CDR2 is LQKENI. The V gene lost 6 bases and the J gene lost 4 bases, with 15 bases spanning the gap.

V gene TRBV2 combines with J gene TRBJ1-6; D is undetermined. This CDR3 region has 14 residues. CDR1 is SNHLY and CDR2 is FYNNEI in the germline V gene. The V end was cut by 2 bases, the J end by 6 bases, with 8 bases between. The CDR3 sequence: CASSETGVNSPLHF. CDR3 in DNA: TGTGCCAGCAGTGAAACCGGGGTTAATTCACCCCTCCACTTT.

The chain is built from TRBV7-9 and TRBJ2-3; TRBD2 agrees at 8 bases. There are 14 residues in the CDR3. In germline, CDR1 is SEHNR, CDR2 FQNEAQ (reference sequence). Losses at the gene ends were 5 bases for V and 3 bases for J; bases not matched to a gene: 4. The CDR3 sequence: CASSRERETDTQYF. CDR3 sequence (DNA): TGTGCCAGCAGCCGGGAGCGGGAGACAGATACGCAGTATTTT.

The CDR3 loop is CASSLDRASTDTQYF. Written as DNA, the CDR3 is TGTGCCAGCAGCTTGGACAGGGCAAGCACAGATACGCAGTATTTT. The chain uses TRBV5-4 and TRBJ2-3; tentative D call: TRBD1 (6 bases). This CDR3 is built from 15 residues. Germline assignment: CDR1 SGHNT and CDR2 YYREEE (reference sequence). V dropped 0 bases and J dropped 0 bases, with 8 bases sitting between them. The full variable domain, rest sourced from reference TRBV5-4 and TRBJ2-3, is ETGVTQSPTHLIKTRGQQVTLRCSSQSGHNTVSWYQQALGQGPQFIFQYYREEENGRGNFPPRFSGLQFPNYSSELNVNALELDDSALYLCASSLDRASTDTQYFGPGTRLTVL.

This chain connects TRBV5-1 to TRBJ2-3; TRBD2 matches at 10 bases. The junction had 21 bases not matched to a gene; V was cut back by 3 bases and J by 5 bases. The CDR3 contains 20 residues. Germline V gene sequence: CDR1 SGHRS, CDR2 YFSETQ. The CDR3 protein is CASSYSPSGRKVVSLDTQYF. DNA for the CDR3: TGCGCCAGCAGCTATTCTCCTAGCGGGAGAAAAGTAGTTAGTCTAGATACGCAGTATTTT.

The chain links TRBV18 to TRBJ2-1; 9 bases are shared with TRBD2. Germline V gives CDR1 KGHSH, CDR2 LQKENI. The CDR3 is 16 residues long. Losses at the gene ends were 8 bases for V and 5 bases for J; bases not matched to a gene: 13. The CDR3 nucleotides are TGTGCCAGCCGCCGAGGGGCTAGCGGGGCTAACAATGAGCAGTTCTTC. It specifies CASRRGASGANNEQFF.

This clone was recorded once. This sample includes further DNA sequences coding for the same CDR3. The rearrangement joins TRBV5-4 to TRBJ1-2; D not resolved. V was trimmed by 2 bases and J by 5 bases, leaving 10 bases between them. CDR1 and CDR2 (germline): SGHNT, YYREEE (reference sequence). The CDR3 runs to 13 residues. CDR3 region: CASSLPGDYGYTF. The CDR3 DNA follows: TGTGCCAGCAGCTTACCCGGGGATTATGGCTACACCTTC. The complete variable domain, with remaining parts taken from reference TRBV5-4 and TRBJ1-2, reads ETGVTQSPTHLIKTRGQQVTLRCSSQSGHNTVSWYQQALGQGPQFIFQYYREEENGRGNFPPRFSGLQFPNYSSELNVNALELDDSALYLCASSLPGDYGYTFGSGTRLTVV.

This clone was detected ten times or more. This chain uses TRBV29-1 with TRBJ1-2; TRBD1 matches 12 bases. The CDR3 totals 13 residues. Germline values: CDR1 SQVTM, CDR2 ANQGSEA. The J segment lost 4 bases and the V segment lost 7 bases, leaving 4 bases of the junction unmatched. CDR3 region: CSAGTGGVYGYTF. CDR3 sequence (DNA): TGCAGCGCTGGGACAGGGGGCGTCTATGGCTACACCTTC.

In this sample, this clone turned up many times. The chain links TRBV5-5 to TRBJ1-6, with D perhaps matching TRBD1 (5 bases). The CDR3 runs to 15 residues. Germline loops: CDR1 SGHKS, CDR2 YYEKEE (reference sequence). The germline V and J ends were trimmed by 3 bases and 7 bases, with 14 bases remaining between them. CDR3 DNA: TGTGCCAGCAGCTATACCCCAGGGATCAATTCACCCCTCCACTTT. Translation: CASSYTPGINSPLHF. Variable domain in full (rest from reference TRBV5-5 and TRBJ1-6): DAGVTQSPTHLIKTRGQQVTLRCSPISGHKSVSWYQQVLGQGPQFIFQYYEKEERGRGNFPDRFSARQFPNYSSELNVNALLLGDSALYLCASSYTPGINSPLHFGNGTRLTVT.

The rearrangement links TRBV12-3 or TRBV12-4 to TRBJ2-3; no firm D call. The CDR3 is made up of 11 amino acids. V was clipped by 7 bases and J by 7 bases, with 9 bases between them. CDR3 protein: CASMSFHTQYF. Written as DNA, the CDR3 is TGTGCCAGCATGTCATTCCATACGCAGTATTTT.

The chain employs TRBV9 and TRBJ1-2; 8 bases are shared with TRBD1. The CDR3 is 14 residues long. V lost 0 bases and J lost 6; bases outside the gene matches: 4. Germline CDR1 SGDLS, CDR2 YYNGEE. The DNA for the CDR3 is TGTGCCAGCAGCGTAGAGACAGGGGAGGATGGCTACACCTTC. As protein: CASSVETGEDGYTF.

A single count supports this clone. This chain uses TRBV24-1 with TRBJ2-6, with TRBD1 matching over 9 bases. This CDR3 spans 19 amino acids. CDR1 KGHDR and CDR2 SFDVKD come from the germline V gene. V shed 5 bases and J 0 bases; nucleotides not matched to a gene: 10. CDR3 coding DNA: TGTGCCACCAGTGCAACAGGACAGGGGAAGTCCTCTGGGGCCAACGTCCTGACTTTC. Translated: CATSATGQGKSSGANVLTF.

The rearrangement uses TRBV10-1 and TRBJ1-5, with 7 bases matching TRBD1. The germline V gene encodes CDR1 WNHNN and CDR2 SYGVQD (reference sequence). This CDR3 spans 16 amino acids. V was clipped by 9 bases and J by 3 bases; unmatched bases: 14. In DNA form, the CDR3 reads TGCGCCAGAGAAGACAGGGTTAGAGGATTCAATCAGCCCCAGCATTTT. Translating gives CAREDRVRGFNQPQHF.

This chain links TRBV29-1 with TRBJ2-1, with D possibly matching TRBD2 (5 bases). The V and J ends lost 5 bases and 6 bases respectively, with 11 bases between them. The germline CDR1 and CDR2 sequences are SQVTM and ANQGSEA. CDR3 length: 12 residues. The CDR3 protein is CSVTSVRNEQFF. CDR3 nucleotide sequence: TGCAGCGTTACTAGTGTACGCAATGAGCAGTTCTTC.

This rearrangement joins TRBV28 to TRBJ1-2, with D perhaps matching TRBD1 (5 bases). V lost 3 bases to trimming and J lost 8 bases, with 16 bases between them. Per germline, CDR1 MDHEN and CDR2 SYDVKM. This CDR3 spans 14 amino acids. Written as DNA, the CDR3 is TGTGCCAGCAGTTTGGTAACTGGGGGGATAGGCTACACCTTC. As protein: CASSLVTGGIGYTF.

The rearrangement uses TRBV4-1 and TRBJ1-2; weak D call: TRBD1 (5 bases). V lost 1 base and J 5 bases, leaving 11 bases between the germline ends. The germline V gene encodes CDR1 MGHRA and CDR2 YSYEKL. This CDR3 spans 14 amino acids. The CDR3 protein is CASSQATGQYGYTF. The CDR3 region has the DNA TGCGCCAGCAGCCAAGCCACAGGCCAGTATGGCTACACCTTC.

V usage is TRBV30 and J usage is TRBJ1-6, with D maybe TRBD1 (5 bases). This CDR3 is 12 amino acids long. CDR1 GTSNPN and CDR2 SVGIG come from the germline V gene (reference sequence). The CDR3 DNA sequence: TGTGCGCAAGGGGCCCCTAATTCACCCCTCCACTTT. Translating it yields CAQGAPNSPLHF.

The rearrangement links TRBV5-1 to TRBJ1-1, with TRBD1 identical over 10 bases. Per germline, CDR1 SGHRS and CDR2 YFSETQ. Trimming took 3 bases from V and 1 from J; bases not matched to a gene: 6. There are 16 residues in the CDR3. This chain's CDR3 is CASSSTGTGANTEAFF. In nucleotides, the CDR3 is TGCGCCAGCAGCTCAACCGGGACAGGGGCGAACACTGAAGCTTTCTTT.

The chain has TRBV7-9 and TRBJ1-2, with TRBD1 matching over 9 bases. CDR3 length equals 16 residues. The J segment lost 7 bases and the V segment lost 5 bases, leaving 14 bases of the junction unmatched. Germline values: CDR1 SEHNR, CDR2 FQNEAQ (reference sequence). The CDR3 reads CASSPSTGQGMGGYTF. CDR3 nucleotide sequence: TGTGCCAGCAGCCCAAGTACGGGACAGGGCATGGGTGGCTACACCTTC.

The chain joins TRBV7-9 to TRBJ1-1; TRBD1 might be the D (5 bases). V was shortened by 1 base and J by 6 bases, with 15 bases between the two germline ends. Germline assignment: CDR1 SEHNR and CDR2 FQNEAQ (reference sequence). CDR3 length: 15 residues. The chain's CDR3 is CASSLEPGGRPEAFF. In DNA form, the CDR3 reads TGTGCCAGCAGCTTAGAGCCGGGGGGTAGGCCTGAAGCTTTCTTT.

The chain carries TRBV2 and TRBJ1-4; no definite D call. V was shortened by 4 bases and J by 8 bases, with 11 bases between the two germline ends. Germline values: CDR1 SNHLY, CDR2 FYNNEI. The CDR3 has 13 amino acids. The CDR3 region is CASSGPPGEKLFF. The CDR3 DNA reads as TGTGCCAGCAGTGGGCCCCCGGGGGAAAAACTGTTTTTT.

The chain combines TRBV5-1 with TRBJ2-3; a weak D match, TRBD2 (6 bases). CDR1 is SGHRS, CDR2 YFSETQ, per germline. The CDR3 runs to 13 residues. Trimming removed 4 bases at V and 2 bases at J, with 8 bases between. CDR3 sequence: CASSRDFTDTQYF. The CDR3 bases are TGCGCCAGCAGCCGGGACTTCACAGATACGCAGTATTTT.

The chain joins TRBV14 to TRBJ2-7; D call uncertain. The V end was cut by 0 bases, the J end by 0 bases, with 9 bases between. Germline values: CDR1 SGHDN, CDR2 FVKESK. The CDR3 loop spans 15 amino acids. CDR3 region: CASSQDQRNSYEQYF. The CDR3 DNA reads TGTGCCAGCAGCCAAGATCAGCGCAACTCCTACGAGCAGTACTTC.

The rearrangement links TRBV3-1 (or the pseudogene TRBV3-2) to TRBJ1-2; no clear D gene. There are 15 residues in the CDR3. V shed 4 bases and J shed 0 bases, with 12 bases lying between them. Germline-derived CDR1 and CDR2 are LGHDT and YNNKEL (reference sequence). The chain's CDR3 is CASSRLLGANYGYTF. The CDR3 nucleotides read TGTGCCAGCAGCCGCCTTCTAGGAGCTAACTATGGCTACACCTTC.

V usage is TRBV5-1 and J usage is TRBJ2-3, with 12 positions matching TRBD2. CDR3 length: 16 amino acids. With V trimmed by 3 bases and J by 3 bases, 5 bases remained unmatched. Germline V gene lookup returns CDR1 SGHRS and CDR2 YFSETQ. CDR3 loop: CASSSQTSGRTDTQYF. In DNA, the CDR3 is TGCGCCAGCAGCTCGCAGACTAGCGGGAGAACAGATACGCAGTATTTT.